One sample yielded the 25 T cell receptor beta chains listed below, sequenced in a study of PD-L1 blockade in urothelial cancer. Data came from immunoSEQ multiplex PCR; TCRdb stores just in-frame clones and leaves some out. The data hold about 21,000 clones, with nearly 90% observed a single time. The specimen comprised PBMCs, sampled around atezolizumab (anti-PD-L1) treatment. These receptors all stem from a woman in her sixties with urothelial cancer.

The genes are TRBV6-4 and TRBJ2-2; maybe TRBD1 (5 bases). V lost 2 bases and J 6 bases, leaving 10 bases between the germline ends. Germline V lookup: CDR1 MRHNA, CDR2 SNTAGT. This CDR3 has 14 residues. The CDR3 reads CASSDAAGPGELFF. The CDR3 coding sequence is TGTGCCAGCAGTGACGCGGCAGGGCCCGGGGAGCTGTTTTTT.

The J gene is TRBJ2-2, the V gene TRBV28, with 7 bases that match TRBD2. V was pared by 9 bases and J by 4 bases, with 11 bases of the junction left unmatched. Germline values: CDR1 MDHEN, CDR2 SYDVKM. CDR3 length equals 15 residues. Here the CDR3 reads CASIGAGPGTGELFF. In DNA, the CDR3 is TGTGCCAGTATAGGAGCGGGACCCGGCACCGGGGAGCTGTTTTTT.

The chain carries TRBV7-3 and TRBJ1-5; 9 positions match TRBD1. Germline CDR1 and CDR2: SGHTA and FQGTGA. The CDR3 totals 18 residues. V shed 5 bases, J shed 1 base, and the junction held 12 bases outside the gene matches. The CDR3 here is CASSHGMGQGGSNQPQHF. DNA of the CDR3: TGTGCCAGCAGCCATGGGATGGGACAGGGTGGAAGCAATCAGCCCCAGCATTTT. Based on the CDR3 plus reference TRBV7-3 and TRBJ1-5, the full variable domain is GAGVSQTPSNKVTEKGKYVELRCDPISGHTALYWYRQSLGQGPEFLIYFQGTGAADDSGLPNDRFFAVRPEGSVSTLKIQRTERGDSAVYLCASSHGMGQGGSNQPQHFGDGTRLSIL.

V is TRBV5-1 and J is TRBJ1-4, with D possibly being TRBD1 (5 bases). CDR3 length: 17 residues. Trimming shortened V by 2 bases and J by 0 bases, and 14 bases separated the two germline ends. Germline V gene sequence: CDR1 SGHRS, CDR2 YFSETQ. The CDR3 protein is CASSFNIPTATNEKLFF. The CDR3 nucleotides read TGCGCCAGCAGCTTCAACATACCGACAGCAACTAATGAAAAACTGTTTTTT. Full variable domain (remainder filled in from reference TRBV5-1 and TRBJ1-4): KAGVTQTPRYLIKTRGQQVTLSCSPISGHRSVSWYQQTPGQGLQFLFEYFSETQRNKGNFPGRFSGRQFSNSRSEMNVSTLELGDSALYLCASSFNIPTATNEKLFFGSGTQLSVL.

This clone was seen only once. The chain couples TRBV27 to TRBJ1-2, with 7 bases aligning to TRBD1. Germline V gene sequence: CDR1 MNHEY, CDR2 SMNVEV (reference sequence). This CDR3 is 13 amino acids long. Losses at the gene ends were 6 bases for V and 6 bases for J; bases not matched to a gene: 7. The CDR3 protein is CASRPRDSNGYTF. DNA for the CDR3: TGTGCCAGCAGACCCCGGGACAGCAATGGCTACACCTTC.

This sequence joins TRBV6-6 and TRBJ1-1; a weak D match, TRBD1 (6 bases). The V end was cut by 8 bases, the J end by 6 bases, with 19 bases between. CDR3 length: 14 residues. In germline, CDR1 is MNHNY, CDR2 SVGAGI (reference sequence). DNA for the CDR3: TGTGCCAGCTCCGGTGTACAGGGTGTCGCTGAAGCTTTCTTT. This gives the protein CASSGVQGVAEAFF.

The V call is TRBV28, the J call TRBJ1-3; D uncertain. The CDR3 is 14 residues long. V was clipped by 6 bases and J by 1 base, with 10 bases between them. CDR1 is MDHEN, CDR2 SYDVKM, per germline. CDR3 sequence reads: CASRVQESGNTIYF. The CDR3 region has the DNA TGTGCCAGCAGAGTCCAAGAGTCTGGAAACACCATATATTTT.

The CDR3, as DNA: TGTGCCAGCAGCTTTCCGGGGGGGAATGAGCAGTTCTTC. It yields the protein CASSFPGGNEQFF. This chain uses TRBV5-4 with TRBJ2-1; 8 nucleotides line up with TRBD2. The germline gives CDR1 SGHNT, CDR2 YYREEE (reference sequence). After removal of 2 bases from V and 7 bases from J, the junction contained 2 bases not matched to a gene. This CDR3 has 13 amino acids.

V is TRBV27 and J is TRBJ1-4; no reliable D call. Germline V gene data show CDR1 as MNHEY and CDR2 as SMNVEV (reference sequence). The germline V and J ends were trimmed by 5 bases and 0 bases, with 16 bases remaining between them. CDR3 length: 17 residues. The CDR3 region is CASSQTPWAATNEKLFF. CDR3 nucleotides: TGTGCCAGCAGTCAAACCCCGTGGGCTGCAACTAATGAAAAACTGTTTTTT.

The chain combines TRBV19 with TRBJ1-3; maybe TRBD1 (6 bases). Trimming pared 7 bases from V and 4 bases from J, leaving 17 bases between. The CDR3 runs to 15 residues. The V gene's germline CDR1 is LNHDA and CDR2 SQIVND (reference sequence). CDR3 coding DNA: TGTGCCAGTACCAATCGCCGGACAGTAGGAAACACCATATATTTT. Translated: CASTNRRTVGNTIYF.

The rearrangement links TRBV5-1 to TRBJ2-7, with 8 bases fitting TRBD2. Germline V gives CDR1 SGHRS, CDR2 YFSETQ. After removal of 1 base from V and 5 bases from J, the junction contained 8 bases not matched to a gene. The CDR3 runs to 15 residues. The CDR3 loop reads CASSLRAGGTHEQYF. The CDR3 nucleotides read TGCGCCAGCAGCTTGAGGGCGGGAGGCACCCACGAGCAGTACTTC.

This rearrangement joins TRBV6-5 to TRBJ2-5, with 9 bases lining up with TRBD1. Looked up from germline, CDR1 is MNHEY and CDR2 is SVGAGI. This CDR3 is built from 16 residues. V shed 2 bases, J shed 7 bases, and the junction held 11 bases outside the gene matches. The DNA for the CDR3 is TGTGCCAGCAGTTACGGATCCGGGACAGGGACGGCGACCCAGTACTTC. This codes for CASSYGSGTGTATQYF.

A single count supports this clone. V gene TRBV5-1 combines with J gene TRBJ2-3; 7 positions agree with TRBD2. CDR3 length: 15 residues. CDR1 SGHRS and CDR2 YFSETQ come from the germline V gene. V lost 4 bases and J lost 6; bases outside the gene matches: 11. This CDR3 reads CASSRPLAKVDTQYF. CDR3 DNA: TGCGCCAGCAGCCGCCCACTAGCGAAAGTCGATACGCAGTATTTT. The complete variable domain, with remaining parts taken from reference TRBV5-1 and TRBJ2-3, reads KAGVTQTPRYLIKTRGQQVTLSCSPISGHRSVSWYQQTPGQGLQFLFEYFSETQRNKGNFPGRFSGRQFSNSRSEMNVSTLELGDSALYLCASSRPLAKVDTQYFGPGTRLTVL.

V is TRBV28 and J is TRBJ1-2, with unresolved D. The germline V gene encodes CDR1 MDHEN and CDR2 SYDVKM. V was shortened by 10 bases and J by 2 bases, with 14 bases between the two germline ends. The CDR3 has 13 residues. The CDR3 reads CATHRGANYGYTF. The CDR3 DNA reads as TGTGCCACCCATAGAGGCGCCAACTATGGCTACACCTTC.

A single count supports this clone. The V call is TRBV7-3, the J call TRBJ2-6; tentative D call: TRBD1 (5 bases). From germline, CDR1 is SGHTA and CDR2 FQGTGA. The CDR3 contains 15 residues. V was shortened by 5 bases and J by 0 bases, with 8 bases between the two germline ends. The CDR3 DNA reads TGTGCCAGCAGCCTCAGGGACTCTGGGGCCAACGTCCTGACTTTC. This encodes CASSLRDSGANVLTF.

CDR3 DNA sequence: TGTGCCAGCAGTGAGGAACTAGTCAGCACAGATACGCAGTATTTT. Translating it yields CASSEELVSTDTQYF. The chain is built from TRBV2 and TRBJ2-3; perhaps TRBD2 as D (5 bases). The germline CDR1 and CDR2 sequences are SNHLY and FYNNEI. Trimming stripped 3 bases from V and 0 bases from J, with 10 bases between. The CDR3 runs 15 residues. Complete variable domain (other parts from reference TRBV2 and TRBJ2-3): EPEVTQTPSHQVTQMGQEVILRCVPISNHLYFYWYRQILGQKVEFLVSFYNNEISEKSEIFDDQFSVERPDGSNFTLKIRSTKLEDSAMYFCASSEELVSTDTQYFGPGTRLTVL.

The chain couples TRBV27 to TRBJ1-5, with D perhaps TRBD1 (6 bases). CDR1 MNHEY and CDR2 SMNVEV come from the germline V gene (reference sequence). CDR3 length: 13 residues. Trimming pared 4 bases from V and 3 bases from J, leaving 7 bases between. Here the CDR3 DNA reads TGTGCCAGCAGTTGGACAGTCAATCAGCCCCAGCATTTT. Its translation: CASSWTVNQPQHF.

This chain connects TRBV5-1 to TRBJ1-1; D unresolved. V lost 0 bases to trimming and J lost 0 bases, with 3 bases between them. The germline gives CDR1 SGHRS, CDR2 YFSETQ. This CDR3 contains 13 residues. Here the CDR3 reads CASSLGVNTEAFF. In DNA form, the CDR3 reads TGCGCCAGCAGCTTGGGAGTGAACACTGAAGCTTTCTTT.

The V call is TRBV29-1, the J call TRBJ2-3, with D perhaps matching TRBD2 (6 bases). This CDR3 comprises 14 residues. CDR1 is SQVTM, CDR2 ANQGSEA, per germline. Trimming stripped 4 bases from V and 2 bases from J, with 13 bases between. The CDR3 bases are TGCAGCGTTGCCGGCGGGGCAAACACAGATACGCAGTATTTT. Translated, it gives CSVAGGANTDTQYF.

The J gene is TRBJ2-7, the V gene TRBV7-2; TRBD2 agrees at 15 bases. The CDR3 sequence is 14 residues long. Germline V gene lookup returns CDR1 SGHTA and CDR2 FQGNSA. V shed 10 bases and J 1 base; nucleotides not matched to a gene: 2. As DNA, the CDR3 is TGTGCCACCGGACTAGCGGGAGGGTCCTACGAGCAGTACTTC. Translating it yields CATGLAGGSYEQYF.

The chain carries TRBV9 and TRBJ1-2; 12 bases line up with TRBD1. Germline V CDR1 and CDR2: SGDLS, YYNGEE. The ends lost 4 bases at V and 6 bases at J; junction bases unmatched: 13. The CDR3 runs 17 residues. The CDR3 DNA follows: TGTGCCAGCAGCCCCGAGGGGGGACAGGGGGCGTTCCATGGCTACACCTTC. Amino acids: CASSPEGGQGAFHGYTF. Variable domain in full (rest from reference TRBV9 and TRBJ1-2): DSGVTQTPKHLITATGQRVTLRCSPRSGDLSVYWYQQSLDQGLQFLIQYYNGEERAKGNILERFSAQQFPDLHSELNLSSLELGDSALYFCASSPEGGQGAFHGYTFGSGTRLTVV.

This chain connects TRBV9 to TRBJ1-1; TRBD1 agrees at 7 bases. CDR1 and CDR2 from the germline V gene are SGDLS and YYNGEE. CDR3 length: 14 residues. V lost 3 bases to trimming and J lost 4 bases; unmatched junction nucleotides: 6. CDR3 DNA sequence: TGTGCCAGCAGCGCCAGGGACAGACCCACTGAAGCTTTCTTT. It is translated as CASSARDRPTEAFF.

V is TRBV28 and J is TRBJ2-5; possibly TRBD2 for D (5 bases). Germline V gene sequence: CDR1 MDHEN, CDR2 SYDVKM. CDR3 size: 13 residues. The V gene lost 8 bases and the J gene lost 5 bases, with 15 bases spanning the gap. This CDR3 reads CASLRGGSETQYF. CDR3 bases: TGTGCCAGCCTCCGGGGTGGATCCGAGACCCAGTACTTC.

CDR3 residues: CASSLVAVSSYEQYF. Written as DNA, the CDR3 is TGTGCCAGCAGCTTGGTAGCGGTAAGCTCCTACGAGCAGTACTTC. The chain recombines TRBV28 with TRBJ2-7, with D possibly being TRBD2 (6 bases). V gave up 6 bases and J gave up 0 bases, with 15 bases separating them. Germline CDR1 reads MDHEN; CDR2 reads SYDVKM. The CDR3 spans 15 residues.

The chain employs TRBV25-1 and TRBJ2-7; 10 bases map to TRBD2. J was trimmed by 2 bases and V by 3 bases; bases with no gene match: 4. Germline V CDR1 and CDR2: MGHDK, SYGVNS. CDR3 length equals 15 residues. This chain's CDR3 is CASSDTSGNAYEQYF. In nucleotides, the CDR3 is TGTGCCAGCAGTGACACTAGCGGGAACGCCTACGAGCAGTACTTC.